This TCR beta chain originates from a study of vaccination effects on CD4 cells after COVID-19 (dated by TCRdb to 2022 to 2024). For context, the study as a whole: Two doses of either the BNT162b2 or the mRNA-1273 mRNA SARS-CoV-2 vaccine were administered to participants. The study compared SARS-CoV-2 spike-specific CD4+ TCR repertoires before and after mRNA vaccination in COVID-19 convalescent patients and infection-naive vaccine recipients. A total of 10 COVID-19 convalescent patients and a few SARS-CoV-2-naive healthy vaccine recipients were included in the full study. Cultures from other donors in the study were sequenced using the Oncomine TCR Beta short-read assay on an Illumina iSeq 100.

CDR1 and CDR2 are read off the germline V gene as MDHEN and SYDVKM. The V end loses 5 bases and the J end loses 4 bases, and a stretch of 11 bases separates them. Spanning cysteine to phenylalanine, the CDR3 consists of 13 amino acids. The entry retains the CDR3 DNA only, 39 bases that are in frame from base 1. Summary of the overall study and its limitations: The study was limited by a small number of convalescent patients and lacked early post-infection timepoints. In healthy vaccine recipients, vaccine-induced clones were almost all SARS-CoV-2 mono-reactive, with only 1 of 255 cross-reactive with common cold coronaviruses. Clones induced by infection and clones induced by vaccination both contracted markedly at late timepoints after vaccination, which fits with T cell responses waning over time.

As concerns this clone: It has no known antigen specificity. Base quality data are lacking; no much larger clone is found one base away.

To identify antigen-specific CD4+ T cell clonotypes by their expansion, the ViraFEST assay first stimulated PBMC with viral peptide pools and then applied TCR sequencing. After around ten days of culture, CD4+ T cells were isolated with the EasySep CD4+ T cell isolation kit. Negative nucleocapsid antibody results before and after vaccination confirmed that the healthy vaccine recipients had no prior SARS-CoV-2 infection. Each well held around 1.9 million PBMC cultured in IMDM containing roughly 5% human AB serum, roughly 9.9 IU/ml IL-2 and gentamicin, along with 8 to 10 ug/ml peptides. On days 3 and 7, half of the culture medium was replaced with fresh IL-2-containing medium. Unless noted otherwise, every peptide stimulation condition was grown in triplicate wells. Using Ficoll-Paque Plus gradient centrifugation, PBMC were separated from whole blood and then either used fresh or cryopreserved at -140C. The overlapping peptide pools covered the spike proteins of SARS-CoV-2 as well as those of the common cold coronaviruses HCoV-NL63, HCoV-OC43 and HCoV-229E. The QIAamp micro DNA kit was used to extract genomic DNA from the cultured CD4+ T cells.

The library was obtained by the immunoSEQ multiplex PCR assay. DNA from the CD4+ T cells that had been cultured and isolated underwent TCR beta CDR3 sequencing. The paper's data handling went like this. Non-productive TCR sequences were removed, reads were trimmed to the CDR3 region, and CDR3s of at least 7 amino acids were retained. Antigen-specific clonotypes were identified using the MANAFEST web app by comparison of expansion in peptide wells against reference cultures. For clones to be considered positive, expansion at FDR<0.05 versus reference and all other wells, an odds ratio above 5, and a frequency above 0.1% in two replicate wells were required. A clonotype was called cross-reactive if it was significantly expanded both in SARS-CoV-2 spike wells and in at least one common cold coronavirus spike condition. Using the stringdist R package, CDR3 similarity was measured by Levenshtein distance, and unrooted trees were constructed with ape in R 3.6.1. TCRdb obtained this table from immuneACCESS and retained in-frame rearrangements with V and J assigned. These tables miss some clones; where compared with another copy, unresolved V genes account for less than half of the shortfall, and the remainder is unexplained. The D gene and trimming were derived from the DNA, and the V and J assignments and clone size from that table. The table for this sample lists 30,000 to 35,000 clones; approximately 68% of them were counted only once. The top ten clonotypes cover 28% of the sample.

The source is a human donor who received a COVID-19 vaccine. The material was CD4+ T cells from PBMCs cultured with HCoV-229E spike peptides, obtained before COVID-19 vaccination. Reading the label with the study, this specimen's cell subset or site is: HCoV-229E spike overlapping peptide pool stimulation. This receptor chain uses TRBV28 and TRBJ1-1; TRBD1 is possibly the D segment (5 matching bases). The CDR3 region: CASSREGRTEAFF. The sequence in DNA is TGTGCCAGCAGTAGAGAGGGACGCACTGAAGCTTTCTTT.